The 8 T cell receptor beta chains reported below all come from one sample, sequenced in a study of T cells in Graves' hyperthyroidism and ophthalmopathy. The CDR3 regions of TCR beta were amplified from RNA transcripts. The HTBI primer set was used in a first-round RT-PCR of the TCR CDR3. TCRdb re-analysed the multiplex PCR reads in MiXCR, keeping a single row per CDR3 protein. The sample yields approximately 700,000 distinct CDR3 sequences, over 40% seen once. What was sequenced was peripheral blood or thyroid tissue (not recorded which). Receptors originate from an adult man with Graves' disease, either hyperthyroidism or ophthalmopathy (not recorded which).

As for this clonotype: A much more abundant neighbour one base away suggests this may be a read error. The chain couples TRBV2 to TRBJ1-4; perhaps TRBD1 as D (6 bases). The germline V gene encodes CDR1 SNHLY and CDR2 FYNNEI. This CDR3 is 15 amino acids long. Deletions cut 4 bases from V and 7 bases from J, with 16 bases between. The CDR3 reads CASSGRGAPGEKLFF. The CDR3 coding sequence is TGTGCCAGCAGTGGTCGGGGGGCCCCGGGTGAAAAACTGTTTTTT.

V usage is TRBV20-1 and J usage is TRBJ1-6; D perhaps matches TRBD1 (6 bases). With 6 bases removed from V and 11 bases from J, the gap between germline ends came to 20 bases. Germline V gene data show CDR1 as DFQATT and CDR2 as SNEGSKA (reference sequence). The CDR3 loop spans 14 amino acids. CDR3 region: CSARSGGGKTPLHF. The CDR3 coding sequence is TGCAGTGCCAGGAGTGGGGGCGGGAAAACACCCCTCCACTTT.

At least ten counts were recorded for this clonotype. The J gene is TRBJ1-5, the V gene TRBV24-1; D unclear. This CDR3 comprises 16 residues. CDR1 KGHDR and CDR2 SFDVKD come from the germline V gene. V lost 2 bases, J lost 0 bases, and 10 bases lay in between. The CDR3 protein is CATSDSTTPSNQPQHF. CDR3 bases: TGTGCCACCAGTGATTCTACAACTCCTAGCAATCAGCCCCAGCATTTT.

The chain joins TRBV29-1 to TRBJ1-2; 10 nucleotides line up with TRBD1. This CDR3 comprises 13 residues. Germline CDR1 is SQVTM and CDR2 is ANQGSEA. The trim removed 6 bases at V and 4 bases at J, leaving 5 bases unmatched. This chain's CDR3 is CSVPGTGVYGYTF. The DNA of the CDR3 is TGCAGCGTCCCCGGGACAGGGGTCTATGGCTACACCTTC.

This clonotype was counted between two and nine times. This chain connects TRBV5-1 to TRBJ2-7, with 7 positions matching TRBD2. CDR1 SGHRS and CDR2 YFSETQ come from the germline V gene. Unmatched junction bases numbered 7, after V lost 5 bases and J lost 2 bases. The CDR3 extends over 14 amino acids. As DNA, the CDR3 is TGCGCCAGCAGGCGATGGGGGGGTCCCTACGAGCAGTACTTC. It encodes CASRRWGGPYEQYF.

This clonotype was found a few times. CDR3 DNA: TGCAGTGCTAGTAGACCCAACTATGGCTACACCTTC. As protein: CSASRPNYGYTF. The chain links TRBV20-1 to TRBJ1-2; no definite D call. The CDR3 is 12 amino acids. Trimming cost V 3 bases and J 2 bases, with 7 bases left between them. Per the germline V gene, CDR1 is DFQATT and CDR2 is SNEGSKA (reference sequence).

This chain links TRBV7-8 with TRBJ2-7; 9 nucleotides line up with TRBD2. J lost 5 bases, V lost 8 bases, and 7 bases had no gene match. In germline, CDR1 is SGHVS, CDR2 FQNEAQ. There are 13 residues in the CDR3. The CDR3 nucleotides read TGTGCCAGCCAGCGGGGGGACGTCAACGAGCAGTACTTC. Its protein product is CASQRGDVNEQYF.

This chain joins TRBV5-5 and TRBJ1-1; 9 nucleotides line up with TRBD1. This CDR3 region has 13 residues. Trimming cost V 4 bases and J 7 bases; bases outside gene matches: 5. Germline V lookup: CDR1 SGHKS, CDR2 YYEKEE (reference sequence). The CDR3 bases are TGTGCCAGCAGCCTAGACAGGGGGAATGAAGCTTTCTTT. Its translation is CASSLDRGNEAFF.